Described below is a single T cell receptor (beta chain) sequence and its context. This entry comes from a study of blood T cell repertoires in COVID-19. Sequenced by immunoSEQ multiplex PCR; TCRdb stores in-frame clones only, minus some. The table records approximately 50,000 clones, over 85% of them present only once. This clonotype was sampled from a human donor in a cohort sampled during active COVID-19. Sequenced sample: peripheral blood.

CDR3 in amino acids: CASGTGTDTGELFF. The CDR3 DNA sequence: TGTGCCAGCGGTACCGGGACAGACACCGGGGAGCTGTTTTTT. The chain couples TRBV7-9 to TRBJ2-2, with 7 nucleotides matching TRBD1. V shed 8 bases, J shed 3 bases, and the junction held 6 bases outside the gene matches. CDR1 and CDR2 (germline): SEHNR, FQNEAQ (reference sequence). This CDR3 comprises 14 residues.